The 9 T cell receptor beta chains listed next were all sequenced from one sample in a study of cytomegalovirus exposure and HLA in healthy donors. The PCR contained 60 Vbeta and 13 Jbeta primers. Sequencing was performed with immunoSEQ multiplex PCR; in TCRdb, only in-frame clones are kept and a portion is missing. Of fewer than 45,000 clones in the sample, approximately 79% are singletons; the top ten hold 8.4%. The specimen was PBMCs. Source of these receptors: a woman in her twenties or thirties in good health and CMV-seropositive.

This clone has only a few counts. The chain recombines TRBV19 with TRBJ1-3, with 7 bases that match TRBD1. The J segment lost 4 bases and the V segment lost 4 bases, leaving 4 bases of the junction unmatched. Germline CDR1 LNHDA, CDR2 SQIVND (reference sequence). The CDR3 spans 14 residues. As DNA, the CDR3 is TGTGCCAGTAGTAACACAGGGGTCGGAAACACCATATATTTT. Its protein product is CASSNTGVGNTIYF.

The chain employs TRBV28 and TRBJ1-3; D is unresolved. The germline V and J ends were trimmed by 5 bases and 2 bases, with 10 bases remaining between them. The CDR3 loop spans 14 amino acids. Germline V gene lookup returns CDR1 MDHEN and CDR2 SYDVKM. This CDR3 is CASSPSGTGNTIYF. CDR3 coding DNA: TGTGCCAGCAGTCCCTCAGGTACTGGAAACACCATATATTTT.

The V and J genes are TRBV30 and TRBJ1-1, with 8 bases lining up with TRBD1. The CDR3 is 15 residues long. In germline, CDR1 is GTSNPN, CDR2 SVGIG (reference sequence). J gave up 4 bases and V 4 bases, and 11 bases lay outside the gene matches. CDR3 sequence: CAWTLTGGGGTEAFF. The CDR3 bases are TGTGCCTGGACCCTCACAGGGGGTGGGGGCACTGAAGCTTTCTTT.

The gene calls are TRBV6-4 and TRBJ2-1; the match to TRBD2 covers 7 bases. The CDR3 sequence is 15 residues long. Germline CDR1 MRHNA, CDR2 SNTAGT. Trimming at V came to 6 bases and at J to 1 base, leaving 6 bases not matched to a gene. The CDR3: CASSPSGGSYNEQFF. The CDR3 DNA reads as TGTGCCAGCAGCCCCTCCGGGGGGTCCTACAATGAGCAGTTCTTC.

The chain recombines TRBV30 with TRBJ2-3; no clear D gene. CDR1 GTSNPN and CDR2 SVGIG come from the germline V gene (reference sequence). V shed 0 bases and J shed 4 bases, with 14 bases lying between them. This CDR3 contains 15 residues. CDR3 sequence reads: CAWSVRGVGADTQYF. CDR3 DNA sequence: TGTGCCTGGAGTGTACGCGGTGTCGGCGCAGATACGCAGTATTTT.

The table lists this clone with a count of one. The chain couples TRBV18 to TRBJ2-2, with 9 bases matching TRBD1. The CDR3 contains 17 residues. Germline V gene sequence: CDR1 KGHSH, CDR2 LQKENI. V lost 3 bases and J lost 5; bases outside the gene matches: 10. The DNA for the CDR3 is TGTGCCAGCTCACCTCGGGGACAGGGTAGAAGTACCGGGGAGCTGTTTTTT. As protein: CASSPRGQGRSTGELFF.

The CDR3 spells CASSLQGAVETQYF. As DNA, the CDR3 is TGTGCCAGCAGCTTACAGGGGGCTGTGGAGACCCAGTACTTC. This rearrangement joins TRBV5-4 to TRBJ2-5, with 9 nucleotides matching TRBD1. Per germline, CDR1 SGHNT and CDR2 YYREEE (reference sequence). This CDR3 contains 14 residues. Trimming at V came to 2 bases and at J to 5 bases, leaving 4 bases not matched to a gene.

A remark on this clone: A read error may produce the germline difference seen at one junction end. The chain uses TRBV5-6 and TRBJ1-1; a weak D match, TRBD1 (5 bases). Germline V gene lookup returns CDR1 SGHDT and CDR2 YYEEEE. This CDR3 has 13 residues. The CDR3 loop reads CASSFRVDTEDFF. In DNA, the CDR3 is TGTGCCAGCAGCTTCAGGGTGGACACTGAAGATTTCTTT.

The CDR3 DNA reads TGTGCCAGCAGTGAACAGGGGTCCTATGGCTACACCTTC. It translates to CASSEQGSYGYTF. The chain couples TRBV6-5 to TRBJ1-2, with 7 bases aligning to TRBD1. With 5 bases clipped from V and 4 bases from J, the junction kept 4 bases outside the gene matches. Germline V lookup: CDR1 MNHEY, CDR2 SVGAGI. The CDR3 spans 13 residues.